This T cell receptor (beta chain) was identified during a study of CD8 T cells in Susac syndrome. The T cells that were sequenced for TCR beta were CD8+ and CD4+ cells from blood. Healthy donors matched for age and sex were used as controls. FACS was used to enrich TEMRA cells, whereas the CD8+ and CD4+ T cells were obtained by negative isolation. RNA amounts of about 0.5 to 1 ug underwent reverse transcription with random hexamers. TCR beta CDR3 was amplified by immunoSEQ covering 54 Vbeta and 13 Jbeta. TCRdb reprocessed the immunoSEQ multiplex PCR reads with MiXCR, giving one entry per CDR3 protein. Of approximately 190,000 distinct CDR3 sequences listed, around 93% are singletons. Trimming took 3 bases from V and 8 from J, leaving 11 bases between them. Germline assignment: CDR1 SGDLS and CDR2 YYNGEE. This CDR3 has 12 residues.

Material for sequencing was CD4+ T cells from PBMCs. The chain employs TRBV9 and TRBJ1-1; D remains ambiguous. This sequence originates from a human donor in good health. DNA of the CDR3: TGTGCCAGCAGCGGCTTTTTAGGGGAAGCTTTCTTT. It codes for CASSGFLGEAFF.